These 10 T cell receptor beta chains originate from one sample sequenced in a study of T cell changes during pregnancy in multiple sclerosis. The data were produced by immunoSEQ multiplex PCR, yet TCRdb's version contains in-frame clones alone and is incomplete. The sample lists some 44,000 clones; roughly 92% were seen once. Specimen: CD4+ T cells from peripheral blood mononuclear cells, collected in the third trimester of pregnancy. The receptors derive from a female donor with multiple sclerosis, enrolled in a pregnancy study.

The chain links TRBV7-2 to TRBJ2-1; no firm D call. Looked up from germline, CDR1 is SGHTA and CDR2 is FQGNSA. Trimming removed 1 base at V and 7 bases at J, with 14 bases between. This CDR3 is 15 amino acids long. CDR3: CASSLGLRRRNEQFF. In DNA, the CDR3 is TGTGCCAGCAGCTTAGGGCTGAGGCGCCGAAATGAGCAGTTCTTC.

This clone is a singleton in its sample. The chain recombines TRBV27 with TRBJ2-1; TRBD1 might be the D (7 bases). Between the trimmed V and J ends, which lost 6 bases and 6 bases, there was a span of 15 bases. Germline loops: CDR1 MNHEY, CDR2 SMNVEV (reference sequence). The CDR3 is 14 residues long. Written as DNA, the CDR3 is TGTGCCAGCAGGCGGCAGGGGGGTGGCAATGAGCAGTTCTTC. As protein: CASRRQGGGNEQFF.

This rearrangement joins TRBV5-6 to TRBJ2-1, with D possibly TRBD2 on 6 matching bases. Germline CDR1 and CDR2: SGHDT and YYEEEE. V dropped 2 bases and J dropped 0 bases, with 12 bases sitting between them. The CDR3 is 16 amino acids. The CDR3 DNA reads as TGTGCCAGCAGCTTTGAGGAGGGCTTCTCCTACAATGAGCAGTTCTTC. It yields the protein CASSFEEGFSYNEQFF.

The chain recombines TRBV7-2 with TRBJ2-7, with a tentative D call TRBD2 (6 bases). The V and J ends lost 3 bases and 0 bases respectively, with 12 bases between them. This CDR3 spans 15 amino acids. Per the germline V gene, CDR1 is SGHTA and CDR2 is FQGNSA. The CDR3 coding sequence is TGTGCCAGCAGCTTTGTCGGAGGGTTCTCCTACGAGCAGTACTTC. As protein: CASSFVGGFSYEQYF.

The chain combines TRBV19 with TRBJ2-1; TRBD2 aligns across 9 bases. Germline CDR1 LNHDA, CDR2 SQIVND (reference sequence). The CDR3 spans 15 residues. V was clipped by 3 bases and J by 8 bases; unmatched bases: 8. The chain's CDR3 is CASSILGLANHEQFF. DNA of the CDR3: TGTGCCAGTAGTATCTTAGGACTAGCGAACCATGAGCAGTTCTTC.

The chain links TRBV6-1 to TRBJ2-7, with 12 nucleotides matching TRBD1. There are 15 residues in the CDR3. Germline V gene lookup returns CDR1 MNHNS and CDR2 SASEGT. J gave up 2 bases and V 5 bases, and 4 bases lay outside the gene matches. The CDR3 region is CASSLRDRGPYEQYF. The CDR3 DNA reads TGTGCCAGCAGTCTCCGGGACAGGGGGCCCTACGAGCAGTACTTC.

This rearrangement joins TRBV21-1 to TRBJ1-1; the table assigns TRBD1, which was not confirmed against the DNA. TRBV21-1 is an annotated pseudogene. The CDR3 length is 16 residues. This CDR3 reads CASSKLRGTGGTEAFF. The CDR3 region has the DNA TGTGCCAGCAGCAAACTACGTGGGACAGGGGGGACTGAAGCTTTCTTT.

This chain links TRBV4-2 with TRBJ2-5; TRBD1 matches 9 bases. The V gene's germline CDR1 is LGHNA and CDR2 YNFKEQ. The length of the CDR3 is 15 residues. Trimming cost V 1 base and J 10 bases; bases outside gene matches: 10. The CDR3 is CASSQAGTGTLDQYF. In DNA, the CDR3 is TGTGCCAGCAGCCAAGCGGGGACAGGGACGTTGGACCAGTACTTC.

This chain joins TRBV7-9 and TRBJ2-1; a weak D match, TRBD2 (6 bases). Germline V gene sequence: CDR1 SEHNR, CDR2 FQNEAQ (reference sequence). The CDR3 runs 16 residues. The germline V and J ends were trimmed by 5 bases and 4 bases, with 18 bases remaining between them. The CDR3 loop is CASSAAADYTYNEQFF. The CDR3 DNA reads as TGTGCCAGCAGCGCAGCCGCGGACTACACATACAATGAGCAGTTCTTC.

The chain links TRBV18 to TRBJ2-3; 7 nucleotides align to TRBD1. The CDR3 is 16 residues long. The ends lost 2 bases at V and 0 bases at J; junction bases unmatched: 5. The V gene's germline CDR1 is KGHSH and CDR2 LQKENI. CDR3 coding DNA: TGTGCCAGCTCACCAATCTCGACAGGGAGCACAGATACGCAGTATTTT. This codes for CASSPISTGSTDTQYF. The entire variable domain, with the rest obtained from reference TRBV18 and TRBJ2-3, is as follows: NAGVMQNPRHLVRRRGQEARLRCSPMKGHSHVYWYRQLPEEGLKFMVYLQKENIIDESGMPKERFSAEFPKEGPSILRIQQVVRGDSAAYFCASSPISTGSTDTQYFGPGTRLTVL.